These 7 T cell receptor beta chains share one sample of origin, sequenced in a study of Ad26.COV2.S vaccination and SARS-CoV-2 variants. The data were produced by immunoSEQ multiplex PCR, yet TCRdb's version contains in-frame clones alone and is incomplete. The sample yields about 400,000 clones, 83% seen once. Noted treatment: around 19 received Ad26.COV2.S at low or high dose, single or two shots; about 5 received placebo; per-sample allocation not given. Day 63 following the first vaccine or placebo injection was when the samples were taken. This specimen consisted of peripheral blood, obtained in a trial of Ad26.COV2.S vaccine versus placebo. These receptors were collected from a person aged 18-65 years who received the Ad26.COV2.S COVID-19 vaccine or a placebo.

The V and J genes are TRBV2 and TRBJ2-7, with 12 bases lining up with TRBD2. The germline gives CDR1 SNHLY, CDR2 FYNNEI. The CDR3 runs 14 residues. Unmatched junction bases numbered 10, after V lost 10 bases and J lost 6 bases. CDR3 in DNA: TGTGCCACTTCCCGAACTAGCGGGGGGTCCGAGCAGTACTTC. Translation gives CATSRTSGGSEQYF.

This clone was counted a few times. The chain joins TRBV28 to TRBJ1-2; D is undetermined. V lost 1 base to trimming and J lost 14 bases, with 14 bases between them. There are 12 residues in the CDR3. Germline-derived CDR1 and CDR2 are MDHEN and SYDVKM. CDR3 nucleotides: TGTGCCAGCAGTTTATATAGGACGGGGAAAACCTTC. The encoded protein is CASSLYRTGKTF.

The chain employs TRBV19 and TRBJ1-2; unclear D gene. This CDR3 comprises 15 residues. The V gene's germline CDR1 is LNHDA and CDR2 SQIVND (reference sequence). The germline V and J ends were trimmed by 3 bases and 1 base, with 12 bases remaining between them. The CDR3 DNA reads as TGTGCCAGTAGTATTAGCCCTTACGGTAACTATGGCTACACCTTC. Translated, it gives CASSISPYGNYGYTF.

This clone has a handful of counts. The chain has TRBV21-1 and TRBJ2-7. TRBV21-1 is reported as a pseudogene. This CDR3 spans 16 amino acids. The CDR3, as DNA: TGTGCCAGCAGCAAAGTTCCTCCACGACCTACCTACGAGCAGTACTTC. Its translation: CASSKVPPRPTYEQYF.

This clone was seen once. The gene calls are TRBV27 and TRBJ2-7; D is uncertain. This CDR3 is built from 13 residues. The V end was cut by 0 bases, the J end by 2 bases, with 5 bases between. CDR1 is MNHEY, CDR2 SMNVEV, per germline (reference sequence). The CDR3, as DNA: TGTGCCAGCAGTTTATCCGGGCCCTACGAGCAGTACTTC. This sequence encodes CASSLSGPYEQYF.

The V and J genes are TRBV20-1 and TRBJ2-1; 7 positions match TRBD1. Germline V CDR1 and CDR2: DFQATT, SNEGSKA (reference sequence). The CDR3 is 15 residues long. With V trimmed by 3 bases and J by 0 bases, 5 bases remained unmatched. CDR3 sequence: CSASVNRGSYNEQFF. Written as DNA, the CDR3 is TGCAGTGCTAGTGTTAACAGGGGCTCCTACAATGAGCAGTTCTTC.

The rearrangement links TRBV5-1 to TRBJ2-7, with 9 bases fitting TRBD2. The CDR3 totals 15 residues. CDR1 is SGHRS and CDR2 is YFSETQ in the germline V gene. J lost 1 base, V lost 5 bases, and 7 bases had no gene match. CDR3 sequence (DNA): TGCGCCAGCAGGTTCGCAGCGGGAGGATCCTACGAGCAGTACTTC. Protein sequence: CASRFAAGGSYEQYF.